This record looks at one TCR beta chain sequence and its context. What it recognizes is unknown. These data are taken from a study of graft-versus-host responses after intestinal transplantation. Study context: Anti-thymocyte globulin induction preceded about 3 years of tacrolimus and steroid maintenance in all recipients. Study-level points and caveats: An association linked early post-transplant HvG declines with peak circulating GvH clone levels. In recipient marrow, GvH clones were found, and some appeared first in ileum or blood.

This table comes from immunoSEQ multiplex PCR, and its TCRdb copy is limited to in-frame clones, with some not included. The data contain some 120,000 clones, roughly nine tenths of them singletons. There are 15 residues in the CDR3. CDR1 MNHNS and CDR2 SASEGT come from the germline V gene. Unmatched junction bases numbered 6, after V lost 8 bases and J lost 1 base. This receptor was taken from a human donor who received an intestinal transplant. The chain recombines TRBV6-1 with TRBJ2-3; 10 nucleotides agree with TRBD2. Sequenced here: unstimulated CD4+ T cells sorted from spleen or lymph node cells, sampled before intestinal transplant. Here the CDR3 DNA reads TGTGCCAGCTTGGGCACTAGCGGGGGCACAGATACGCAGTATTTT. It specifies CASLGTSGGTDTQYF.